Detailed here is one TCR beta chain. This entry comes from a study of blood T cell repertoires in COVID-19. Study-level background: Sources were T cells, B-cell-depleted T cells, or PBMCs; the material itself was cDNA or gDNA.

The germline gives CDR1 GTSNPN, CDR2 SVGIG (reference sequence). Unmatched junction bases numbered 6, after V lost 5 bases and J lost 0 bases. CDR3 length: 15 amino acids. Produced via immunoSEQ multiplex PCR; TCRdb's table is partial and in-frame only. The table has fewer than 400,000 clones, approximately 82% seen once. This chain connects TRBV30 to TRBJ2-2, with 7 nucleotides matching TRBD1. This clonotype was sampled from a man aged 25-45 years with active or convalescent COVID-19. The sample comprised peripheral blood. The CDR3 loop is CAWRLGQSNTGELFF. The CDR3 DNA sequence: TGTGCCTGGCGACTGGGACAGTCGAACACCGGGGAGCTGTTTTTT.